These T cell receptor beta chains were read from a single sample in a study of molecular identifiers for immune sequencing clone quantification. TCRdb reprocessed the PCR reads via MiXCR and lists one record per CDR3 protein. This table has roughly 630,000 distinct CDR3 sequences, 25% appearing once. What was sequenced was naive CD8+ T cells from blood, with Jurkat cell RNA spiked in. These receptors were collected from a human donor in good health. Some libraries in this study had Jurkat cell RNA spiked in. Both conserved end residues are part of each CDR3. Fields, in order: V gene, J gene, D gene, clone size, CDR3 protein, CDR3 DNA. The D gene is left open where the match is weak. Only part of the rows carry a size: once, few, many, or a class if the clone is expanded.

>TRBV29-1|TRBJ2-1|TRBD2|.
CSVENRAWTSGRNNEQFF
TGCAGCGTTGAAAATCGTGCTTGGACTAGCGGGAGGAATAATGAGCAGTTCTTC
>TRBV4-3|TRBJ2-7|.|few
CASSKAGQGHEQYF
TGCGCCAGCAGCAAGGCGGGGCAGGGCCACGAGCAGTACTTC
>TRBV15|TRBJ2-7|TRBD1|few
CATSSAPGQVNYEQYF
TGTGCCACCAGCAGTGCTCCCGGACAGGTAAATTACGAGCAGTACTTC
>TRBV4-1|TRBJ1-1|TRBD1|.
CASRQGGSVRAFF
TGCGCCAGCCGCCAGGGGGGCAGCGTCAGGGCTTTCTTT
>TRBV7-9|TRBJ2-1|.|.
CASLGVANEQFF
TGTGCCAGCCTGGGGGTAGCAAATGAGCAGTTCTTC
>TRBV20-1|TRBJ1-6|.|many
CSARLDSLNSLHF
TGCAGTGCTAGACTGGACAGCCTCAACTCTCTCCACTTT
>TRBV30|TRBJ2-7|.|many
CAWSVLAGYEQYF
TGTGCCTGGAGTGTACTTGCGGGGTACGAGCAGTACTTC
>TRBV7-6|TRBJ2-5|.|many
CASAPTWGGETQYF
TGTGCCAGCGCACCAACTTGGGGAGGAGAGACCCAGTACTTC
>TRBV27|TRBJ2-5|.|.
CASALQGGLETQYF
TGTGCCAGTGCCCTACAAGGAGGGTTAGAGACCCAGTACTTC
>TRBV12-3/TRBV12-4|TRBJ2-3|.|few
CASRGGLGGTDTQYF
TGTGCCAGCAGGGGGGGGTTAGGGGGTACAGATACGCAGTATTTT
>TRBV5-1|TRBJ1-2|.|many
CASSPRQLAQDYGYTF
TGCGCCAGCAGCCCCCGTCAGTTAGCACAAGACTATGGCTACACCTTC
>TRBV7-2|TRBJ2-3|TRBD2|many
CASSPLAGPDTQYF
TGTGCCAGCAGCCCACTAGCGGGCCCAGATACGCAGTATTTT
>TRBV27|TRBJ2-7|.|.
CASGSPARAAEEQYF
TGTGCCAGCGGTTCCCCGGCAAGGGCGGCGGAGGAGCAGTACTTC
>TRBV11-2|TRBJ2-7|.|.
CASTKAGEAYEQYF
TGTGCCAGCACCAAAGCAGGGGAGGCCTACGAGCAGTACTTC
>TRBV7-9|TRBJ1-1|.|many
CASSSEEVTTEAFF
TGTGCCAGCAGCTCCGAGGAGGTAACCACTGAAGCTTTCTTT
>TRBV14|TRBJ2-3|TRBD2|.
CASSHDPPEEGKLAGEFTDTQYF
TGTGCCAGCAGCCATGACCCCCCCGAGGAGGGAAAACTAGCGGGGGAGTTCACAGATACGCAGTATTTT
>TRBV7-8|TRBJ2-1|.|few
CASSLAGVGNEQFF
TGTGCCAGCAGCTTAGCGGGGGTTGGCAATGAGCAGTTCTTC
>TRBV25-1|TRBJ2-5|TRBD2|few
CASTFGRGQYF
TGTGCCAGCACCTTCGGGAGGGGACAGTACTTC
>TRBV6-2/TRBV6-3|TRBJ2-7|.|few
CASSPDLVYEQYF
TGTGCCAGCAGTCCGGACTTGGTCTACGAGCAGTACTTC
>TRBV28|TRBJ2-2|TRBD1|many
CASRTDRGSYTGELFF
TGTGCCAGCAGGACGGACAGGGGGTCCTACACCGGGGAGCTGTTTTTT
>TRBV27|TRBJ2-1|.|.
CASSFGLAPDEQFF
TGTGCCAGCAGTTTTGGTCTAGCGCCCGATGAGCAGTTCTTC
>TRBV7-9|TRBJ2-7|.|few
CASSFKPGLNPYEQYF
TGTGCCAGCAGCTTCAAGCCGGGACTTAATCCCTACGAGCAGTACTTC
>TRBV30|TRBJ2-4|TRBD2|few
CAWIPFGLAGGPSTKNIQYF
TGTGCCTGGATACCTTTTGGACTAGCGGGAGGGCCCTCGACCAAAAACATTCAGTACTTC
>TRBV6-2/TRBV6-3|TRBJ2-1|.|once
CASSSDFEQFF
TGTGCCAGCAGCTCCGATTTTGAGCAGTTCTTC
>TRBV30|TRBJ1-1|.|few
CASHGNAEAFF
TGTGCCAGTCACGGGAACGCTGAAGCTTTCTTT
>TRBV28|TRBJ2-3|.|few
CASSLLSEGRSWARPDTQYF
TGTGCCAGCAGTTTATTATCGGAGGGTCGGTCGTGGGCCCGCCCAGATACGCAGTATTTT
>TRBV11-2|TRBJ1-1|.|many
CASSVRTANTEAFF
TGTGCCAGCAGCGTCCGGACAGCGAACACTGAAGCTTTCTTT
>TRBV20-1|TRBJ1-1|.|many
CSARDFRQRNTEAFF
TGCAGTGCTAGAGATTTTAGACAGAGGAACACTGAAGCTTTCTTT
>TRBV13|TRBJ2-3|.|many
CASSLLKGIDTDTQYF
TGTGCCAGCAGCTTATTGAAAGGGATAGACACAGATACGCAGTATTTT
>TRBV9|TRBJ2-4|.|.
CASSAEEADIQYF
TGTGCCAGCAGCGCGGAGGAGGCGGACATTCAGTACTTC
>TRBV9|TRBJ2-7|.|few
CASSDPLRSPYEQYF
TGTGCCAGCAGCGACCCTCTTAGGTCCCCCTACGAGCAGTACTTC
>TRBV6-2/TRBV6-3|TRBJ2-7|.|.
CASSSNYNEQYF
TGTGCCAGCAGTTCAAACTACAACGAGCAGTACTTC
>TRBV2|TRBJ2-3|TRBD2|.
CASSEVAAGLAGGPGTDTQYF
TGTGCCAGCAGTGAAGTTGCGGCGGGCCTAGCGGGGGGGCCGGGCACAGATACGCAGTATTTT
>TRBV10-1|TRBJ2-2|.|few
CASSASTGYFPGELFF
TGCGCCAGCAGTGCATCCACAGGGTACTTCCCCGGGGAGCTGTTTTTT
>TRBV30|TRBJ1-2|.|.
CAWSGGFPGYTF
TGTGCCTGGAGTGGAGGATTTCCTGGCTACACCTTC